This paragraph reports one TCR beta chain. Its target antigen remains unknown. No qualities accompany the bases; no much larger clone lies one base away. The data were taken from a study of blood T cell repertoires in COVID-19 (TCRdb year 2020). As for the study more broadly: The collaborator samples originated in the United States, Italy and Spain and spanned the acute and convalescent phases of COVID-19. A de-identified subject ID, COVID-19 status, age in years and sex were almost always included in the sample metadata. A freely available public database, intended as a resource for researchers studying the immune response to SARS-CoV-2, is where the repertoires were released. The material from the prospective study consisted of cDNA or gDNA derived from T cells, B-cell-depleted T cells, or PBMCs. Samples came from the ongoing ImmuneRACE study (first 160 participants) plus 1,254 subjects from 6 global collaborators. Where available, HLA class I and class II types were taken from metadata supplied by the sample provider and were not determined by assay-based typing. The dataset comprised deeply sampled blood TCRbeta repertoires from subjects exposed to, actively infected with, or recovered from COVID-19. Here is what the overall study found, with its caveats: The quantity of clinical and demographic metadata differed by source and by participant and was supplied without curation.

After removal of 3 bases from V and 6 bases from J, the junction retains 7 bases not matched to a gene. As encoded in the germline V gene, CDR1 is KGHSH while CDR2 is LQKENI. From cysteine to phenylalanine, the CDR3 is 16 amino acids long. The entry retains the CDR3 DNA only, 48 bases that are in frame from base 1. Each collaborating institution followed its own protocols to collect whole blood in K2EDTA tubes. For TCRbeta analysis, collaborators shipped samples as frozen whole blood, isolated PBMCs, or DNA extracted from either of those sample types. TCRbeta CDR3 regions were amplified from genomic DNA using the immunoSEQ Assay, a bias-controlled multiplex PCR. The authors' pipeline ran thus. Within the assay, amplification of reference gene primers was used to estimate how many nucleated cells each sample contained. To quantify the absolute abundance of each unique TCRbeta CDR3 rearrangement, sequence reads were collapsed and filtered. Productive Simpson clonality was computed per sample as the square root of Simpson's diversity index over productive rearrangements. Held by TCRdb, this immuneACCESS table contains in-frame sequences only and omits some clones. Under half of the omission traces to an unresolved V gene where checked; the cause of the rest is unknown. V, J and clone size reflect that table, while D and trimming were determined from the DNA. The sample has under 250,000 clones on record, roughly 80% of them singletons. The ten biggest clones cover approximately 7.2% of the sample.

This clonotype originated in a woman at least 80 years old with acute or convalescent COVID-19. Material: peripheral blood. This receptor chain uses TRBV18 and TRBJ1-5, with 11 bases aligning to TRBD1. The nucleotides read TGTGCCAGCTCACCTGGACAGGGGGCGACGCGTCAGCCCCAGCATTTT. This encodes CASSPGQGATRQPQHF.